Described below is a single T cell receptor (beta chain) sequence and its context. Antigen: not known. TCRdb analysed the 5' RACE reads with MiXCR anew, one entry per CDR3 protein. The sample records roughly 340,000 distinct CDR3 sequences, 25% to 35% being singletons. Donors were six healthy women in three monozygous twin pairs. The record originates from a study of identical twins' blood T cells. Points from the study as a whole: Each donor's most abundant TCRbeta clonotypes shared more CDR3 sequences with her twin than unrelated donors.

This receptor was identified in a woman between 18 and 50 years old in good health. What was sequenced was PBMCs.

Here the CDR3 DNA reads TGTGCCACCAGTGACCCGAAGGCGGGACAAGAGACCCAGTACTTC. Translation gives CATSDPKAGQETQYF. The genes are TRBV24-1 and TRBJ2-5; D might be TRBD2 (6 bases). The CDR3 runs to 15 residues. Trimming removed 4 bases from V and 2 bases from J, with 13 bases in between. Germline assignment: CDR1 KGHDR and CDR2 SFDVKD.